The rows below give T cell receptor beta chains drawn from one sample of a study of cytomegalovirus exposure and HLA in healthy donors. The table came from immunoSEQ multiplex PCR; TCRdb's copy has only in-frame clones and leaves some out. The sample records fewer than 90,000 clones, 70% to 90% being singletons. The sequencing sample was made of PBMCs. These receptors all come from a human donor in good health. CDR3s include the opening cysteine and the closing phenylalanine or tryptophan. A D gene is named only where the DNA matches it firmly. Clone size is shown for a subset of rows, as once, few, many or a class of expanded clone.

D gene	clone size	J gene	V gene	CDR3 protein	CDR3 DNA
TRBD2	-	TRBJ2-5	TRBV7-2	CASSLVARLGGGAVETQYF	TGTGCCAGCAGCTTAGTAGCCCGCCTTGGCGGGGGGGCAGTTGAGACCCAGTACTTC
TRBD1	-	TRBJ2-5	TRBV30	CAWSISDRGKTQYF	TGTGCCTGGAGTATTAGCGACAGGGGAAAGACCCAGTACTTC
TRBD1	-	TRBJ2-7	TRBV28	CASSPSGGDRSYEQYF	TGTGCCAGCAGTCCCTCTGGAGGGGACAGGTCCTACGAGCAGTACTTC
-	-	TRBJ2-5	TRBV27	CASSSGVRTQETQYF	TGTGCCAGCAGTTCGGGTGTTCGAACCCAAGAGACCCAGTACTTC
-	-	TRBJ1-1	TRBV4-3	CASSQALGMNTEAFF	TGCGCCAGCAGCCAAGCCCTGGGCATGAACACTGAAGCTTTCTTT
-	few	TRBJ1-5	TRBV25-1	CASGQDQPQHF	TGTGCCAGCGGACAAGATCAGCCCCAGCATTTT
-	-	TRBJ1-3	TRBV10-3	CAISQGSASGNTIYF	TGTGCCATCAGCCAGGGTTCCGCCTCTGGAAACACCATATATTTT
TRBD2	-	TRBJ2-3	TRBV15	CATSVDGRGSTDTQYF	TGTGCCACCAGCGTGGATGGGCGGGGGAGCACAGATACGCAGTATTTT
-	-	TRBJ1-1	TRBV6-6	CASSSPGDTEAFF	TGTGCCAGCAGTTCGCCAGGGGACACTGAAGCTTTCTTT
-	-	TRBJ2-5	TRBV4-2	CASSQLTTVQETQYF	TGTGCCAGCAGCCAGTTGACGACAGTCCAAGAGACCCAGTACTTC
TRBD1	-	TRBJ1-5	TRBV19	CASRDGQGGQPQHF	TGTGCCAGTAGGGACGGACAGGGAGGTCAGCCCCAGCATTTT
-	-	TRBJ2-2	TRBV11-3	CASTYGQNTGELFF	TGTGCCAGCACATATGGACAGAACACCGGGGAGCTGTTTTTT
TRBD2	-	TRBJ2-7	TRBV7-9	CASSAGTTYEQYF	TGTGCCAGCAGCGCCGGGACTACCTACGAGCAGTACTTC
TRBD1	-	TRBJ1-2	TRBV4-1	CASSPVGQGVYGYTF	TGCGCCAGCAGCCCTGTGGGACAGGGCGTCTATGGCTACACCTTC
-	-	TRBJ2-3	TRBV9	CASSPRGTDTQYF	TGTGCCAGCAGCCCCCGGGGCACAGATACGCAGTATTTT
-	once	TRBJ1-2	TRBV5-1	CASSLDTGNRYGYTF	TGCGCCAGCAGCTTGGATACAGGGAATCGCTATGGCTACACCTTC
TRBD1	-	TRBJ2-7	TRBV19	CASSIRGTGGFNEQYF	TGTGCCAGTAGTATTCGGGGGACAGGGGGTTTCAACGAGCAGTACTTC
-	few	TRBJ2-5	TRBV14	CASSQSGGVGQETQYF	TGTGCCAGCAGCCAATCCGGCGGGGTAGGGCAAGAGACCCAGTACTTC
-	-	TRBJ1-6	TRBV6-1	CASSEAAGSGSPLHF	TGTGCCAGCAGTGAAGCGGCGGGCTCCGGTTCACCCCTCCACTTT
-	-	TRBJ1-6	TRBV5-1	CASSLGGGSPLHF	TGCGCCAGCAGCTTGGGAGGGGGTTCACCCCTCCACTTT
TRBD2	-	TRBJ2-3	TRBV19	CASSLELAGGQFTDTQYF	TGTGCCAGTAGTCTCGAATTGGCGGGGGGGCAGTTCACAGATACGCAGTATTTT
TRBD1	once	TRBJ2-1	TRBV5-1	CASSPRTGVSNEQFF	TGCGCCAGCAGCCCCCGGACAGGGGTCAGCAATGAGCAGTTCTTC
-	once	TRBJ2-3	TRBV10-3	CATKDSSSTDTQYF	TGTGCCACCAAAGACAGTTCGAGCACAGATACGCAGTATTTT